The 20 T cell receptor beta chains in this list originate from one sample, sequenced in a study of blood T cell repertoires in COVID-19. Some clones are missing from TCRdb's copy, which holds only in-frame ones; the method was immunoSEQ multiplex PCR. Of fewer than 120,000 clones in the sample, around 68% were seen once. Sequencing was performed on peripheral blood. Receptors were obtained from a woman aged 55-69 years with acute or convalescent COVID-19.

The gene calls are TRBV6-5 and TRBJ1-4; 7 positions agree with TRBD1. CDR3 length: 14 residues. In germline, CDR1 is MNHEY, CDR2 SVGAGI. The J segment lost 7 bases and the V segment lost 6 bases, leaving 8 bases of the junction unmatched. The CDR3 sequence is CASRRRGFSEKLFF. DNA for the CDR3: TGTGCCAGCAGGCGCAGGGGGTTTAGTGAAAAACTGTTTTTT.

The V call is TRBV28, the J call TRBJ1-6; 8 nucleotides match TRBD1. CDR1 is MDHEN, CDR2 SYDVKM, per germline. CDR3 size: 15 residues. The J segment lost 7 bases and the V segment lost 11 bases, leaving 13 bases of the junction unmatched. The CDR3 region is CALGQGRYGNSPLHF. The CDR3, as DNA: TGTGCCCTAGGACAGGGTCGGTATGGGAATTCACCCCTCCACTTT.

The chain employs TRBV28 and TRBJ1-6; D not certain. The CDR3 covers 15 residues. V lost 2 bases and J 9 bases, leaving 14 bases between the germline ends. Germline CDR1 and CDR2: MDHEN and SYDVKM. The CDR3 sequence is CASSLGPGVGSPLHF. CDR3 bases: TGTGCCAGCAGTTTAGGTCCAGGTGTCGGTTCACCCCTCCACTTT.

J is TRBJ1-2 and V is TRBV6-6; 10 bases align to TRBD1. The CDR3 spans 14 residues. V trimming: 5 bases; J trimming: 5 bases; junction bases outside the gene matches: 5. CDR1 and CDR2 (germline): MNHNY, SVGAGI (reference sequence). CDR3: CASSVGTGEYGYTF. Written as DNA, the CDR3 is TGTGCCAGCAGTGTAGGGACAGGGGAGTATGGCTACACCTTC.

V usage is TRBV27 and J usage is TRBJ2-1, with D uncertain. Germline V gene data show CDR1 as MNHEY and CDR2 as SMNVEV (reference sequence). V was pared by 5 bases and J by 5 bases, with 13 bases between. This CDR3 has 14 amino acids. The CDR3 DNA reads TGTGCCAGCAGTCCGACGCGGAACAACAATGAGCAGTTCTTC. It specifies CASSPTRNNNEQFF.

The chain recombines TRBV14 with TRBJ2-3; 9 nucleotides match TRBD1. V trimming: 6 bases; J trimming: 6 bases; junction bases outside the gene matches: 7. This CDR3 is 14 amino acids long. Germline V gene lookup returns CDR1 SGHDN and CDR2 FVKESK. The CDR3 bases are TGTGCCAGCAGAACGGGACAGGGTAGGGATACGCAGTATTTT. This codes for CASRTGQGRDTQYF.

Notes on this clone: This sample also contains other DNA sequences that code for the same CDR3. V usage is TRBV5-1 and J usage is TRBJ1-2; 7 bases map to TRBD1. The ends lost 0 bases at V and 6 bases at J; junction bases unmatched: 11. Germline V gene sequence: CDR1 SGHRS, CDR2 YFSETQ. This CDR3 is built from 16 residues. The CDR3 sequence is CASSLDGQAYLNGYTF. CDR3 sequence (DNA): TGCGCCAGCAGCTTGGATGGACAGGCCTACCTTAATGGCTACACCTTC.

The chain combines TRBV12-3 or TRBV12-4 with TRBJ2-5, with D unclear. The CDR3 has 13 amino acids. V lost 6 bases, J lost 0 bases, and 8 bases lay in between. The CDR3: CASRRNHQETQYF. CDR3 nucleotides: TGTGCCAGCAGGAGAAACCACCAAGAGACCCAGTACTTC.

The CDR3 loop reads CASSFGTGASYEQYF. CDR3 in DNA: TGTGCCAGCAGCTTCGGGACAGGGGCATCCTACGAGCAGTACTTC. J is TRBJ2-7 and V is TRBV7-3; 10 bases align to TRBD1. The J segment lost 1 base and the V segment lost 3 bases, leaving 3 bases of the junction unmatched. Germline-derived CDR1 and CDR2 are SGHTA and FQGTGA. The CDR3 has 15 amino acids.

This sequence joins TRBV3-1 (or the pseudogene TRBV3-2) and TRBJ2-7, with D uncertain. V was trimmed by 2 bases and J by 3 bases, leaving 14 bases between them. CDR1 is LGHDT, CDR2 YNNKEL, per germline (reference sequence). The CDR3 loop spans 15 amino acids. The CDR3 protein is CASSQMASTVYEQYF. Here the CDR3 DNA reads TGTGCCAGCAGCCAAATGGCCAGCACAGTCTACGAGCAGTACTTC.

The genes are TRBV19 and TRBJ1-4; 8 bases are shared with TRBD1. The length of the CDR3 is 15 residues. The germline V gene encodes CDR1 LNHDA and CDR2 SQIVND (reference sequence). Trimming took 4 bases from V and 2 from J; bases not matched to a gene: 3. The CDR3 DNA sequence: TGTGCCAGTAGTAGACAGGGGATGACTAATGAAAAACTGTTTTTT. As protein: CASSRQGMTNEKLFF.

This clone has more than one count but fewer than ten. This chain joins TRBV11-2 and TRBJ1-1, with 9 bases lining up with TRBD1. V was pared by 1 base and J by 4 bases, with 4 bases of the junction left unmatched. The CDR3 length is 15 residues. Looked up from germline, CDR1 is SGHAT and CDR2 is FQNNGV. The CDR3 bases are TGTGCCAGCAGCTTAGCGGACAGGGGTGGCACTGAAGCTTTCTTT. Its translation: CASSLADRGGTEAFF.

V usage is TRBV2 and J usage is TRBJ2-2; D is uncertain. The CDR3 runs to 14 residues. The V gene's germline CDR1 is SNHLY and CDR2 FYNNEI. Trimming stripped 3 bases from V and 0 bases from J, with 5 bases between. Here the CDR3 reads CASSDSSNTGELFF. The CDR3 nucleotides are TGTGCCAGCAGTGACAGTTCGAACACCGGGGAGCTGTTTTTT.

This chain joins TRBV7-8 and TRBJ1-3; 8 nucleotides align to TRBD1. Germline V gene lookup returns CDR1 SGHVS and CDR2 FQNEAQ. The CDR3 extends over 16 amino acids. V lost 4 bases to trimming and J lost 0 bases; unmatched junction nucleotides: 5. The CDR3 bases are TGTGCCAGCAGCTCCCCGGGACAGGACTCTGGAAACACCATATATTTT. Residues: CASSSPGQDSGNTIYF.

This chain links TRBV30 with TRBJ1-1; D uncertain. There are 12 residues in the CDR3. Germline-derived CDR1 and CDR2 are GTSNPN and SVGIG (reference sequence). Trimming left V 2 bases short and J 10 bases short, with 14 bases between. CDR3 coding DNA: TGTGCCTGGAGTCTGACTCTCGGTGGAGCTTTCTTT. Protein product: CAWSLTLGGAFF.

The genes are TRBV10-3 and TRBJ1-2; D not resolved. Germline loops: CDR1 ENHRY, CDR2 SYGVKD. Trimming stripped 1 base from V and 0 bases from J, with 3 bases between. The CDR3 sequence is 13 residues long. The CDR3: CAISELTNYGYTF. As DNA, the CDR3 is TGTGCCATCAGTGAGTTAACTAACTATGGCTACACCTTC.

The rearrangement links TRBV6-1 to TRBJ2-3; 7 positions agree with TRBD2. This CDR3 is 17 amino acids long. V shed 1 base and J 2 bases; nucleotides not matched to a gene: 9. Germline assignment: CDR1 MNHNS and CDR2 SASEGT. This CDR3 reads CASSEGEPSGYTDTQYF. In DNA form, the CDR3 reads TGTGCCAGCAGTGAAGGTGAGCCTAGCGGCTACACAGATACGCAGTATTTT.

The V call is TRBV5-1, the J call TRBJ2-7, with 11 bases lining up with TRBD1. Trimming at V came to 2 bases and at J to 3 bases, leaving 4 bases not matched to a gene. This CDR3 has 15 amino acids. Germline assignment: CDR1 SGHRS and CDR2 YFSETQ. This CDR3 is CASSFGTGGDYEQYF. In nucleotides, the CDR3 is TGCGCCAGCAGCTTTGGGACAGGGGGGGACTACGAGCAGTACTTC.

CDR3 bases: TGTGCCAGCACGACTGCGACAGGGGGCTACACTGAAGCTTTCTTT. Its translation is CASTTATGGYTEAFF. The chain couples TRBV11-2 to TRBJ1-1, with 10 bases that match TRBD1. After removal of 7 bases from V and 3 bases from J, the junction contained 8 bases not matched to a gene. CDR1 SGHAT and CDR2 FQNNGV come from the germline V gene. The CDR3 covers 15 residues. The variable domain in full, with the rest retrieved from reference TRBV11-2 and TRBJ1-1, is EAGVAQSPRYKIIEKRQSVAFWCNPISGHATLYWYQQILGQGPKLLIQFQNNGVVDDSQLPKDRFSAERLKGVDSTLKIQPAKLEDSAVYLCASTTATGGYTEAFFGQGTRLTVV.

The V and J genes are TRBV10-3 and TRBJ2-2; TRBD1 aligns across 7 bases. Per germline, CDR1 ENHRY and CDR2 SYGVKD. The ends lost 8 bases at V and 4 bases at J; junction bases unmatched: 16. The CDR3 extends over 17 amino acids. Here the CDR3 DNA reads TGTGCCATCGAACCCTCGAACACCGACAGGGCCACCGGGGAGCTGTTTTTT. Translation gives CAIEPSNTDRATGELFF.